This TCR beta chain came from a study of cytomegalovirus exposure and HLA in healthy donors. Study-level findings and limits: Cytomegalovirus association was assigned to more than 150 TCR beta chains. An analysis that came later showed most CMV-associated TCR beta chains appearing HLA-restricted. Per published accounts, TCR beta sequences correctly predicted the HLA-A and HLA-B alleles of most subjects.

This clone was picked up one time. Its antigen is still unknown. The CDR3 totals 15 residues. The ends lost 4 bases at V and 1 base at J; junction bases unmatched: 3. Germline loops: CDR1 SGHTA, CDR2 FQGTGA. Both 60 Vbeta primers and 13 Jbeta primers went into the PCR. Using immunoSEQ multiplex PCR, the repertoire was profiled, and TCRdb retains in-frame clones only, with some absent. The top ten clones hold approximately 2.8% of a sample with 150,000 to 200,000 clones, about 63% of them seen once. This TCR came from a woman aged 40 to 50 in good health and CMV-seropositive. Material for sequencing was PBMCs. The chain has TRBV7-3 and TRBJ2-3; 9 bases map to TRBD1. The CDR3: CASSSWTGGTDTQYF. CDR3 nucleotides: TGTGCCAGCAGCTCATGGACAGGGGGCACAGATACGCAGTATTTT.